This TCR beta chain derives from a study of human T cells and chemical hapten exposure. TCRdb redid the calling of the RACE reads with MiXCR, one entry per CDR3 protein. The data contain some 400,000 distinct CDR3 sequences, roughly 4.8% of them singletons. Germline-derived CDR1 and CDR2 are MNHEY and SVGEGT. The CDR3 extends over 15 amino acids. Trimming took 1 base from V and 3 from J, leaving 10 bases between them. Time point specified: patch test 1, 2 weeks after DPC sensitization. Treatment reported: therapeutic diphenylcyclopropenone sensitization with weekly scalp DPC. V usage is TRBV6-2 or TRBV6-3 and J usage is TRBJ1-5; perhaps TRBD1 as D (5 bases). The receptor was derived from a woman in her 50s with alopecia areata. Some clones in this sample may be carry-over from other donors' samples. The sample here was whole blood, taken in connection with sensitization to the hapten diphenylcyclopropenone (DPC). CDR3 sequence (DNA): TGTGCCAGCAGTTACTACAGGCAGGTCAATCAGCCCCAGCATTTT. Translating gives CASSYYRQVNQPQHF.